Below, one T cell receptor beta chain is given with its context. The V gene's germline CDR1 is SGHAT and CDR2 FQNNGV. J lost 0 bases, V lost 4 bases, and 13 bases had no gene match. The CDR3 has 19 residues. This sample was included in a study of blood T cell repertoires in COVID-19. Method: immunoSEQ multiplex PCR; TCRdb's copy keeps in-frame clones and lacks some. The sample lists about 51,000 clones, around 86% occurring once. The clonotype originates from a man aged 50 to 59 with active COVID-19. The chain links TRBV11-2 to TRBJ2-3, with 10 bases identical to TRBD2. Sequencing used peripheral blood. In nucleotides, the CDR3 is TGTGCCAGCAGCTCTCTGACTAGCGGGTTTGCCTCTAGCACAGATACGCAGTATTTT. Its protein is CASSSLTSGFASSTDTQYF.